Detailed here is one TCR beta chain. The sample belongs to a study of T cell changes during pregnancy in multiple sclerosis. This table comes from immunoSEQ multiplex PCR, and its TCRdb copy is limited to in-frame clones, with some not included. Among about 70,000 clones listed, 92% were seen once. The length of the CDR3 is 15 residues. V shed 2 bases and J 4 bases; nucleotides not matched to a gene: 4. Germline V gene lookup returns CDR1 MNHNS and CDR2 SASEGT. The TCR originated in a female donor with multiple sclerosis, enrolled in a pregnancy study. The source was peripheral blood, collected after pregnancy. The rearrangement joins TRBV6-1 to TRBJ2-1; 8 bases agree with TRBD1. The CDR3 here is CASSEYRGAYNEQFF. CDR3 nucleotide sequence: TGTGCCAGCAGTGAATACAGGGGGGCGTACAATGAGCAGTTCTTC.